The 8 T cell receptor beta chains listed next were all sequenced from one sample in a study of blood T cell repertoires in COVID-19. Sequenced by immunoSEQ multiplex PCR; TCRdb stores in-frame clones only, minus some. The sample includes over 150,000 clones, over 60% of them seen just once. Sample: peripheral blood. Source of these receptors: a woman older than 75 with acute or convalescent COVID-19.

The rearrangement uses TRBV5-1 and TRBJ2-1, with 9 bases aligning to TRBD1. Germline values: CDR1 SGHRS, CDR2 YFSETQ. After removal of 0 bases from V and 0 bases from J, the junction contained 7 bases not matched to a gene. There are 18 residues in the CDR3. The CDR3 DNA sequence: TGCGCCAGCAGCTTGGGGGGAGGGACAGGGAGCTCCTACAATGAGCAGTTCTTC. This sequence encodes CASSLGGGTGSSYNEQFF.

The chain recombines TRBV18 with TRBJ1-1; TRBD1 matches at 8 bases. Germline CDR1 KGHSH, CDR2 LQKENI. This CDR3 spans 13 amino acids. The junction had 4 bases not matched to a gene; V was cut back by 7 bases and J by 3 bases. The CDR3 sequence is CASYETGDTEAFF. The CDR3 coding sequence is TGTGCCAGCTACGAGACAGGGGACACTGAAGCTTTCTTT.

The rearrangement uses TRBV19 and TRBJ1-3; D unresolved. Germline CDR1 LNHDA, CDR2 SQIVND (reference sequence). The CDR3 runs to 16 residues. Trimming took 3 bases from V and 2 from J, leaving 14 bases between them. The CDR3 loop is CASSITPVGAGNTIYF. The CDR3 coding sequence is TGTGCCAGTAGTATCACCCCTGTAGGAGCTGGAAACACCATATATTTT.

The chain carries TRBV27 and TRBJ1-2, with 7 nucleotides matching TRBD1. This CDR3 region has 16 residues. The ends lost 7 bases at V and 0 bases at J; junction bases unmatched: 11. Germline assignment: CDR1 MNHEY and CDR2 SMNVEV (reference sequence). The CDR3 region is CASTRTGGIANYGYTF. The CDR3 DNA sequence: TGTGCCAGCACCAGGACAGGAGGAATTGCTAACTATGGCTACACCTTC.

The V and J genes are TRBV4-2 and TRBJ2-1, with 7 bases that match TRBD2. V trimming: 2 bases; J trimming: 8 bases; junction bases outside the gene matches: 9. The CDR3 is made up of 15 amino acids. Germline assignment: CDR1 LGHNA and CDR2 YNFKEQ. CDR3 region: CASSQTSDRFHEQFF. The CDR3 DNA is TGTGCCAGCAGCCAAACTAGCGACCGCTTTCATGAGCAGTTCTTC.

This clone came up a few times. The junction differs from germline at one of its ends, possibly a read error. The V call is TRBV6-5, the J call TRBJ1-2; D might be TRBD1 (5 bases). This CDR3 region has 13 residues. Germline V CDR1 and CDR2: MNHEY, SVGAGI. The CDR3 coding sequence is TGTGCCAGCAGTTCTACTTGGCAGGGCCTTTACCTCTTC. Amino acid sequence: CASSSTWQGLYLF.

The chain is built from TRBV7-3 and TRBJ2-1, with 7 bases matching TRBD2. V lost 1 base to trimming and J lost 5 bases; unmatched junction nucleotides: 5. The CDR3 has 15 residues. Per germline, CDR1 SGHTA and CDR2 FQGTGA. CDR3 protein: CASSLSLAEHNEQFF. In DNA, the CDR3 is TGTGCCAGCAGCTTAAGTCTAGCGGAACACAATGAGCAGTTCTTC.

V usage is TRBV29-1 and J usage is TRBJ2-7; TRBD1 agrees at 8 bases. CDR1 is SQVTM, CDR2 ANQGSEA, per germline. CDR3 size: 12 residues. Losses at the gene ends were 7 bases for V and 6 bases for J; bases not matched to a gene: 8. The CDR3: CSAGQGSGEQYF. For the CDR3, the DNA is TGCAGCGCAGGACAGGGCTCAGGCGAGCAGTACTTC.